At least ten counts were recorded for the clone carrying this T cell receptor beta chain. The sample comes from a study of spatial heterogeneity in lung cancer. Germline CDR1 MNHNS, CDR2 SASEGT. The CDR3 runs 15 residues. The junction had 4 bases not matched to a gene; V was cut back by 6 bases and J by 1 base. One entry per CDR3 protein results from TCRdb running MiXCR on the 5' RACE reads. The sample lists under 25,000 distinct CDR3 sequences; about 7% were seen once. Time point described: sample taken at primary tumor resection. Whole RNA came from tumor, nontumor lung or frozen PBMC and was sequenced without being sorted.

This sample comprised PBMCs, obtained at surgery. This chain joins TRBV6-1 and TRBJ2-3; 10 nucleotides align to TRBD1. This TCR was recovered from a male donor with early-stage non-small cell lung cancer. The CDR3 DNA reads TGTGCCAGCAGAGACAGGGGGCATGGCACAGATACGCAGTATTTT. Its translation is CASRDRGHGTDTQYF.